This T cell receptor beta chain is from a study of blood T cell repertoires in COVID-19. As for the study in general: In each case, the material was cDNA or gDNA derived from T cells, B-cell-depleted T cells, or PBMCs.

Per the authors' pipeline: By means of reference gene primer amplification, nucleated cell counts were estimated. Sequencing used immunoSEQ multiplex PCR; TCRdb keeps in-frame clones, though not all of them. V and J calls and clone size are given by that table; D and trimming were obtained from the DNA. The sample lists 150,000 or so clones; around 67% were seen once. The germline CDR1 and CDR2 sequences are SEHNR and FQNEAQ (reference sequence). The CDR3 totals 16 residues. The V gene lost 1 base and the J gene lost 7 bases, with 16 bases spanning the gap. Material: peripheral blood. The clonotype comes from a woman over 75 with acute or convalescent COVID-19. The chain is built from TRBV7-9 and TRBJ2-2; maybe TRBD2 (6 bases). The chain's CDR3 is CASSLGRRTNDGELFF. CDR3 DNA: TGTGCCAGCAGCTTAGGTAGGCGGACTAACGACGGGGAGCTGTTTTTT.